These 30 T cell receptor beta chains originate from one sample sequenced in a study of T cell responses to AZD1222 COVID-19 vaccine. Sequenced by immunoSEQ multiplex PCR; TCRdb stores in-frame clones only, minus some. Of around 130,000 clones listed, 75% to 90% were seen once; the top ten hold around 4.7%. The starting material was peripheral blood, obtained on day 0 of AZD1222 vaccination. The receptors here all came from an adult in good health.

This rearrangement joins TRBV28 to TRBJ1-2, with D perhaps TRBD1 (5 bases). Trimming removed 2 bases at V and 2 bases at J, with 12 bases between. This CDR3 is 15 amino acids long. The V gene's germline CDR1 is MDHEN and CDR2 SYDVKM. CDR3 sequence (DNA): TGTGCCAGCAGTTTACAGGGTTGGGCGAACTATGGCTACACCTTC. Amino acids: CASSLQGWANYGYTF.

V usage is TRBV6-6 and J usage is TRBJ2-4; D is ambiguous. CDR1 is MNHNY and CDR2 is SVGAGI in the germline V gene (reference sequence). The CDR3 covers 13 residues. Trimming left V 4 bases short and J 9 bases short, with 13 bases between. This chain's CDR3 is CASSWGNEVIQYF. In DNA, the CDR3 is TGTGCCAGCAGTTGGGGTAACGAGGTCATTCAGTACTTC.

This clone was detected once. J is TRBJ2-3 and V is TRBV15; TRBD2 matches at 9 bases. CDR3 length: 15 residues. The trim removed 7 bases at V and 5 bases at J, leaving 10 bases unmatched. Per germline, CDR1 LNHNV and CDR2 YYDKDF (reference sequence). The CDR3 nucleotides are TGTGCCACCAACACGGCGGGAGGGTTGAAAGATACGCAGTATTTT. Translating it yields CATNTAGGLKDTQYF.

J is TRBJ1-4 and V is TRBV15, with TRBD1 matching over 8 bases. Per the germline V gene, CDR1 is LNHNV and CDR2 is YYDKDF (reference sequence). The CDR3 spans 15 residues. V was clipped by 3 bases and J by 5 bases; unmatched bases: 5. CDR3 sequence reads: CATSSRRTGNEKLFF. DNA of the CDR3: TGTGCCACCAGCAGTCGTAGGACAGGGAATGAAAAACTGTTTTTT.

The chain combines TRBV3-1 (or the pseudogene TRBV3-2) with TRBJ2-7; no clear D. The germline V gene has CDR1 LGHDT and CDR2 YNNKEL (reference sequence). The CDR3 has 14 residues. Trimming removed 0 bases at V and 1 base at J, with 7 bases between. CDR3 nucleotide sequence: TGTGCCAGCAGCCAAGAAGACGGATCCTACGAGCAGTACTTC. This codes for CASSQEDGSYEQYF.

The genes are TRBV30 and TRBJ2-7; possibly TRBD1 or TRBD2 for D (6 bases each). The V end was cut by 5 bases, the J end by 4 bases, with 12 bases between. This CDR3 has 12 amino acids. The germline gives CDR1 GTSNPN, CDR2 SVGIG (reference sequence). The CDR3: CAWGGQLYEQYF. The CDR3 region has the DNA TGTGCCTGGGGGGGGCAGCTTTACGAGCAGTACTTC.

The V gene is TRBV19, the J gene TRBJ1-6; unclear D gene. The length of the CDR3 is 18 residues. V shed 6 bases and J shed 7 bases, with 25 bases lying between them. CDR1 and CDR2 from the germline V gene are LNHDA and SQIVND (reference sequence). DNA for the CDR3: TGTGCCAGTAGCCAACCCCTCAATCGGAGCAGGTGGAATTCACCCCTCCACTTT. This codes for CASSQPLNRSRWNSPLHF.

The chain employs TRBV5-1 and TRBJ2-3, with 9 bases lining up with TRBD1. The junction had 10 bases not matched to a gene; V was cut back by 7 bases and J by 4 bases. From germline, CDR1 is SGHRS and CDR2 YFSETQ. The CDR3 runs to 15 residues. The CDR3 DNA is TGCGCCAGCCAAAGCGTGGGACAGGGCGCAGATACGCAGTATTTT. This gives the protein CASQSVGQGADTQYF.

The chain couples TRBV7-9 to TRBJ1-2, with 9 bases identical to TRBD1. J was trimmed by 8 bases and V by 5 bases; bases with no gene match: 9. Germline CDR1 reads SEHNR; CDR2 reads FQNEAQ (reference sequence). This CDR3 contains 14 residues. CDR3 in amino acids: CASSGTTGGGGYTF. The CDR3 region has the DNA TGTGCCAGCAGCGGAACTACAGGGGGCGGAGGCTACACCTTC. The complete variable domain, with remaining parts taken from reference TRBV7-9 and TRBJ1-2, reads DTGVSQNPRHKITKRGQNVTFRCDPISEHNRLYWYRQTLGQGPEFLTYFQNEAQLEKSRLLSDRFSAERPKGSFSTLEIQRTEQGDSAMYLCASSGTTGGGGYTFGSGTRLTVV.

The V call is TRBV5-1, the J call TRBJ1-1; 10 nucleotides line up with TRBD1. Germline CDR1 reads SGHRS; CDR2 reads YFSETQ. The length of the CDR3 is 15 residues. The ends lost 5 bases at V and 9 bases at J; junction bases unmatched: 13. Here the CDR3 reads CASRRSTGTGEKAFF. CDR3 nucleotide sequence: TGCGCCAGCAGAAGATCCACCGGGACAGGGGAAAAAGCTTTCTTT.

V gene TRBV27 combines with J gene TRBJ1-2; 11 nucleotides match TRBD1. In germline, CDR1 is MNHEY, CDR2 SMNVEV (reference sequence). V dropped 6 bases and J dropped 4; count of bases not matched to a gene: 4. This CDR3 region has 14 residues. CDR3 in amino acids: CASSPGQGGYGYTF. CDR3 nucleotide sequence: TGTGCCAGCAGCCCGGGACAGGGGGGCTATGGCTACACCTTC.

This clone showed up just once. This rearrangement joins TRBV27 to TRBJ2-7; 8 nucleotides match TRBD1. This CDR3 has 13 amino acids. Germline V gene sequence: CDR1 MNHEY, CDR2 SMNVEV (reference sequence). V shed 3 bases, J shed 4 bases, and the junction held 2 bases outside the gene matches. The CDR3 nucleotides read TGTGCCAGCAGTTTCGGACAGGGATACGAGCAGTACTTC. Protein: CASSFGQGYEQYF.

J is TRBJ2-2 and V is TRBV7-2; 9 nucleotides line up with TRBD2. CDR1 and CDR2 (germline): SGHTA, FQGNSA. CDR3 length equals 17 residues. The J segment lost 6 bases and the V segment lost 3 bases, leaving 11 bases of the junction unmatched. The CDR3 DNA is TGTGCCAGCAGCTTGGGCCGCGGGGGGGCCGGGGCCGGGGAGCTGTTTTTT. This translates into CASSLGRGGAGAGELFF.

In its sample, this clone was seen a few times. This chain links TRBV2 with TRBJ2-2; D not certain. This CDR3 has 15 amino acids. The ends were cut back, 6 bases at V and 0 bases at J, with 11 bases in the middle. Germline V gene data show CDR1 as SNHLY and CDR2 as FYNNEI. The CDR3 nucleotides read TGTGCCAGCAGGCAACAAATCGCGAACACCGGGGAGCTGTTTTTT. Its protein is CASRQQIANTGELFF.

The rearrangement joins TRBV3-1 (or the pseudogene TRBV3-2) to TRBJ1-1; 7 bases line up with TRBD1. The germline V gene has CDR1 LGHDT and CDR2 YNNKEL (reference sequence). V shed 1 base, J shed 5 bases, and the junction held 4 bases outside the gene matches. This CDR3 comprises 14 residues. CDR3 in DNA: TGTGCCAGCAGCCAAGGGACAGGAGGGACTGAAGCTTTCTTT. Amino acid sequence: CASSQGTGGTEAFF.

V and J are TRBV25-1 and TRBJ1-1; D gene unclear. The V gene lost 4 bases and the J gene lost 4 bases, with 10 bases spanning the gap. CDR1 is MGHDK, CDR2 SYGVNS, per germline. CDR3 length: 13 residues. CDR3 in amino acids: CASSAPPSTEAFF. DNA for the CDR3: TGTGCCAGCAGTGCCCCCCCCTCCACTGAAGCTTTCTTT.

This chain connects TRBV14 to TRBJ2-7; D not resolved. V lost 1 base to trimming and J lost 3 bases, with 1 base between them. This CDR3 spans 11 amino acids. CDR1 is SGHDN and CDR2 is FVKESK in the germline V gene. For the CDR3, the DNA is TGTGCCAGCAGCCAAGGCTACGAGCAGTACTTC. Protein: CASSQGYEQYF.

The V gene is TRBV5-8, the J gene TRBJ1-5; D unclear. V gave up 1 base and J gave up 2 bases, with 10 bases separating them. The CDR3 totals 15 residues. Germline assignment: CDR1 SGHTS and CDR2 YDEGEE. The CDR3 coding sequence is TGTGCCAGCAGCTTGTCGGTTGTGGGCAATCAGCCCCAGCATTTT. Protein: CASSLSVVGNQPQHF.

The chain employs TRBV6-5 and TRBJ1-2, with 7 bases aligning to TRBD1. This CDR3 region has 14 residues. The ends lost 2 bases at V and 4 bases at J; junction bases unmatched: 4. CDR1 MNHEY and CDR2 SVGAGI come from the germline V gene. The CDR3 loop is CASSYGTDGYGYTF. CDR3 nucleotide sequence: TGTGCCAGCAGTTACGGGACAGACGGCTATGGCTACACCTTC.

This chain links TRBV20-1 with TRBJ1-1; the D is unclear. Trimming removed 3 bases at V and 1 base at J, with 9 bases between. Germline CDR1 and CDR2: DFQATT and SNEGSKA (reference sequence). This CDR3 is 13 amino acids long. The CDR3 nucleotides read TGCAGTGCTAGTCAGGATGGGAACACTGAAGCTTTCTTT. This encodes CSASQDGNTEAFF.

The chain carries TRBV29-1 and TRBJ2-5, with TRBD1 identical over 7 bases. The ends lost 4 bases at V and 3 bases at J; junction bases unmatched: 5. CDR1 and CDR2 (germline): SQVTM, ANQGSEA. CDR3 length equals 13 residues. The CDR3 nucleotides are TGCAGCGTTGTCCGGGACAGCGAAGAGACCCAGTACTTC. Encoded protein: CSVVRDSEETQYF.

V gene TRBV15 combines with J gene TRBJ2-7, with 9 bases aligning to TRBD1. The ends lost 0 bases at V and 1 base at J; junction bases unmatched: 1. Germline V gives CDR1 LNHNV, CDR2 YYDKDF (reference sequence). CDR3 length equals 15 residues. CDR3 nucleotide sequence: TGTGCCACCAGCAGAGAGGGACAGGGATCCTACGAGCAGTACTTC. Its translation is CATSREGQGSYEQYF.

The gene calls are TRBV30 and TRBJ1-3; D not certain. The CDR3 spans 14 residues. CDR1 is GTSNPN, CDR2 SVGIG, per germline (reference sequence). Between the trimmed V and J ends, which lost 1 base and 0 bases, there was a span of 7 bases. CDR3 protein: CAWSEGISGNTIYF. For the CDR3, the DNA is TGTGCCTGGAGTGAGGGTATCTCTGGAAACACCATATATTTT.

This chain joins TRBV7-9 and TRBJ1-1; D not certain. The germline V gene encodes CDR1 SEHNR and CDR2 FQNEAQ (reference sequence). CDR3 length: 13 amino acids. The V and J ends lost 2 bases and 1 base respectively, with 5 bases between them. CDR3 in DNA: TGTGCCAGCAGCTTATCACAGAACACTGAAGCTTTCTTT. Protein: CASSLSQNTEAFF.

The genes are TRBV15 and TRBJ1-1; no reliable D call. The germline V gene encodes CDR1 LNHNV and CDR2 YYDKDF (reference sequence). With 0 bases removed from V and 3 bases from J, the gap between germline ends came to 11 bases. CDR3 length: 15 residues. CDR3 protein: CATSRDVGRHTEAFF. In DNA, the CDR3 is TGTGCCACCAGCAGAGATGTTGGGCGGCACACTGAAGCTTTCTTT.

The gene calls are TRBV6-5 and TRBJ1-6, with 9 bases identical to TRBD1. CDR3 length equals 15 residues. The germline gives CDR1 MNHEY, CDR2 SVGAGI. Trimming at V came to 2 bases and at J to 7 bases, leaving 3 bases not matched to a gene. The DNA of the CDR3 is TGTGCCAGCAGTTACGGAGGACAGGGGAATTCACCCCTCCACTTT. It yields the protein CASSYGGQGNSPLHF.

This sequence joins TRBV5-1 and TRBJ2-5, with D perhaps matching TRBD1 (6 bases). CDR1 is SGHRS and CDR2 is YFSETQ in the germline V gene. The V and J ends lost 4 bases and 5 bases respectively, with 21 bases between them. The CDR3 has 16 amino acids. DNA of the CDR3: TGCGCCAGCAGCATGGGGGACATGGCAAGGGGGGAGACCCAGTACTTC. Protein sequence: CASSMGDMARGETQYF.

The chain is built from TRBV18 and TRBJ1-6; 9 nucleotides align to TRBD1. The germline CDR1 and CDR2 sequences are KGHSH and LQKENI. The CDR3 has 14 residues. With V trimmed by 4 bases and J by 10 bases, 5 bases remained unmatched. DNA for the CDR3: TGTGCCAGCTCACGGGACAGGGTCACCTCACCCCTCCACTTT. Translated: CASSRDRVTSPLHF.

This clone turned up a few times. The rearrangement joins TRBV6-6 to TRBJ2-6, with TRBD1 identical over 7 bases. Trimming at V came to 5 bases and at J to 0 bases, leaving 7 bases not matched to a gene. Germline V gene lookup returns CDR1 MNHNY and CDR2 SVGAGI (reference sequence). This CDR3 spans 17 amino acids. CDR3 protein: CASSHRDSFSGANVLTF. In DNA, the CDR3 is TGTGCCAGCAGTCACCGGGACAGCTTCTCTGGGGCCAACGTCCTGACTTTC.

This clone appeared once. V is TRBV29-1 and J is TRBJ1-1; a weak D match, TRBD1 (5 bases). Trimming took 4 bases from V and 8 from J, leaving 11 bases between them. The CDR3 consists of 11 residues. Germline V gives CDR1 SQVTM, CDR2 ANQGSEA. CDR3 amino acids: CSVVWDGEAFF. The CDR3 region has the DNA TGCAGCGTTGTTTGGGACGGCGAAGCTTTCTTT.